This T cell receptor beta chain stems from a study of cytomegalovirus exposure and HLA in healthy donors. Study-level findings and limits: After further analysis at a later stage, 15,000 to 20,000 TCR beta sequences were associated with HLA alleles at 0.05 false discovery rate. In a later analysis, across HLA loci, associated TCR counts were highest for DRB1, lowest for HLA-C. Most TCR sequences were uncommon, yet certain public TCRs appeared in many donors. Excluded were some V segments that proved indistinguishable, including TRBV6-2 and TRBV6-3.

Trimming cost V 0 bases and J 0 bases, with 8 bases left between them. The CDR3 has 15 residues. Germline-derived CDR1 and CDR2 are SGHRS and YFSETQ. About this clone: Its antigen is still unknown.

The PCR ran on 60 Vbeta and 13 Jbeta primers. Repertoires were generated with immunoSEQ multiplex PCR, while TCRdb's copy carries only in-frame clones and drops some. The sample data list about 160,000 clones. The chain employs TRBV5-1 and TRBJ2-3; D is unresolved. The clonotype was recovered from a man between 25 and 39 years old in good health and CMV-seronegative. Material: PBMCs. The CDR3 DNA reads as TGCGCCAGCAGCTTGGGGGCCGTTAGCACAGATACGCAGTATTTT. Translated, it gives CASSLGAVSTDTQYF.